Here is one TCR beta chain with its context. Germline V gene sequence: CDR1 SGHRS, CDR2 YFSETQ. Trimming took 4 bases from V and 1 from J; bases not matched to a gene: 6. This CDR3 has 16 residues. This specimen belongs to a study of blood T cell repertoires in COVID-19. Study-wide context: T cells, B-cell-depleted T cells, or PBMCs supplied cDNA or gDNA.

TCRdb keeps only in-frame clones here, not all; method: immunoSEQ multiplex PCR. The table shows around 220,000 clones, with around 90% occurring only once. Sequences were obtained from peripheral blood. V and J are TRBV5-1 and TRBJ2-5, with TRBD2 matching over 11 bases. This clonotype originated in a man younger than 35 with active or convalescent COVID-19. This CDR3 reads CASSPGLAGSQETQYF. CDR3 DNA: TGCGCCAGCAGCCCTGGACTAGCGGGCAGCCAAGAGACCCAGTACTTC.